These 25 T cell receptor beta chains share one sample of origin, sequenced in a study of beta chain features in type 1 diabetes. Study-level findings and limits: Significant though moderate, a shortening of TCRB CDR3s appeared in all four CD4+ subsets of Type 1 diabetes patients.

These TCRs are of unknown antigen specificity. Of the isolated RNA, all was reverse transcribed, and so the sequenced material was expressed TCRB transcripts. The protocol was immunoSEQ multiplex PCR, while the TCRdb copy is restricted to in-frame clones and leaves out a portion. The data contain about 390,000 clones, 9.6% of them singletons. Sequencing was performed on central memory CD4+ T cells from blood. The receptors stem from a man between 25 and 39 years old with type 1 diabetes.

This chain links TRBV29-1 with TRBJ2-1; 8 nucleotides align to TRBD2. The germline gives CDR1 SQVTM, CDR2 ANQGSEA. The CDR3 runs 13 residues. Unmatched junction bases numbered 5, after V lost 7 bases and J lost 3 bases. Written as DNA, the CDR3 is TGCAGCGCCTCCGGGACTAGCTACAATGAGCAGTTCTTC. It is translated as CSASGTSYNEQFF.

This clone was seen more than once but under ten times. V is TRBV4-2 and J is TRBJ2-7; 11 bases are shared with TRBD2. Unmatched junction bases numbered 11, after V lost 1 base and J lost 9 bases. CDR3 length equals 16 residues. Germline CDR1 LGHNA, CDR2 YNFKEQ. The CDR3 DNA is TGTGCCAGCAGCCAAGGATCGGAGACTAGCGGGACCGCGCAGTACTTC. As protein: CASSQGSETSGTAQYF.

This clone was counted a few times. The chain couples TRBV27 to TRBJ2-7, with no clear D. Germline V CDR1 and CDR2: MNHEY, SMNVEV (reference sequence). This CDR3 has 13 amino acids. The germline V and J ends were trimmed by 3 bases and 2 bases, with 8 bases remaining between them. DNA for the CDR3: TGTGCCAGCAGTTTCAGGTCCACCTACGAGCAGTACTTC. Protein product: CASSFRSTYEQYF.

This clone has more than one count but fewer than ten. The chain employs TRBV28 and TRBJ2-7, with 10 bases aligning to TRBD2. Germline loops: CDR1 MDHEN, CDR2 SYDVKM. V shed 6 bases and J 2 bases; nucleotides not matched to a gene: 4. The CDR3 covers 14 residues. CDR3 amino acids: CASRLSGRAYEQYF. The DNA for the CDR3 is TGTGCCAGCAGACTAAGCGGGAGGGCCTACGAGCAGTACTTC. The full variable domain, completed using reference TRBV28 and TRBJ2-7, is DVKVTQSSRYLVKRTGEKVFLECVQDMDHENMFWYRQDPGLGLRLIYFSYDVKMKEKGDIPEGYSVSREKKERFSLILESASTNQTSMYLCASRLSGRAYEQYFGPGTRLTVT.

Only a few counts were recorded for this clone. The V call is TRBV7-2, the J call TRBJ2-1; the match to TRBD2 covers 12 bases. Looked up from germline, CDR1 is SGHTA and CDR2 is FQGNSA. Unmatched junction bases numbered 10, after V lost 5 bases and J lost 8 bases. This CDR3 is 16 amino acids long. This CDR3 is CASSASSGRAEDEQFF. In DNA, the CDR3 is TGTGCCAGCAGCGCCTCTAGCGGGAGGGCCGAAGATGAGCAGTTCTTC. Looking up the rest from reference TRBV7-2 and TRBJ2-1 gives the full variable domain: GAGVSQSPSNKVTEKGKDVELRCDPISGHTALYWYRQSLGQGLEFLIYFQGNSAPDKSGLPSDRFSAERTGGSVSTLTIQRTQQEDSAVYLCASSASSGRAEDEQFFGPGTRLTVL.

This clone showed up many times. The CDR3 DNA reads as TGTGCCACCAGCAGAGCCAAATGGGGTGGCGGATCCTACAATGAGCAGTTCTTC. This translates into CATSRAKWGGGSYNEQFF. The chain recombines TRBV15 with TRBJ2-1; D not resolved. Germline values: CDR1 LNHNV, CDR2 YYDKDF (reference sequence). CDR3 size: 18 residues. The ends were cut back, 1 base at V and 1 base at J, with 17 bases in the middle.

Notes on this clone: At one boundary the junction diverges from the germline segment, which might be a read error. The chain couples TRBV10-3 to TRBJ2-1; tentatively, D is TRBD1 or TRBD2 (5 bases each). The CDR3 length is 13 residues. CDR1 and CDR2 (germline): ENHRY, SYGVKD. Here the CDR3 DNA reads TGTGCCAGCAGTCCCCCGGGGCGCCGTAAGCAGTTCTTC. This translates into CASSPPGRRKQFF.

This clone was seen repeatedly, ten times or more. V usage is TRBV5-5 and J usage is TRBJ1-2; no clear D. CDR1 and CDR2 (germline): SGHKS, YYEKEE (reference sequence). This CDR3 has 14 residues. Trimming pared 0 bases from V and 3 bases from J, leaving 9 bases between. CDR3 protein: CASSLGRTHYGYTF. CDR3 DNA: TGTGCCAGCAGCTTGGGGAGGACGCACTATGGCTACACCTTC.

This clone has a handful of counts. In this CDR3 the conserved last residue, phenylalanine or tryptophan, is missing, so a read error is likely. The DNA is left out, because the CDR3 cannot be placed on it with certainty; the CDR3 is given as TCRdb lists it. This chain uses TRBV28 with TRBJ2-7; TRBD1, the table's D call, lacks a check against the DNA. The CDR3 totals 9 residues, both ends included. Germline CDR1 is MDHEN and CDR2 is SYDVKM. The CDR3 protein is CASGTSRVL.

This clone was found many times. The identical CDR3 is also encoded by other nucleotide sequences in the sample. This rearrangement joins TRBV5-6 to TRBJ2-5, with D possibly being TRBD2 (5 bases). There are 13 residues in the CDR3. The germline V gene encodes CDR1 SGHDT and CDR2 YYEEEE. Deletions cut 0 bases from V and 5 bases from J, with 8 bases between. The CDR3 bases are TGTGCCAGCAGCTTGGGAGGGAAGGAGACCCAGTACTTC. Its protein is CASSLGGKETQYF.

Only a few counts were recorded for this clone. The V and J genes are TRBV11-1 and TRBJ2-3; D call uncertain. The CDR3 runs 13 residues. Germline CDR1 reads SGHAT; CDR2 reads FQDESV (reference sequence). Trimming took off 7 bases at V and 5 bases at J, with 13 bases between the two ends. CDR3 loop: CASTPWIRDTQYF. DNA of the CDR3: TGTGCCAGCACCCCCTGGATCAGAGATACGCAGTATTTT.

The gene calls are TRBV28 and TRBJ1-4, with unresolved D. V lost 1 base and J lost 5, with 11 bases in between. CDR1 and CDR2 from the germline V gene are MDHEN and SYDVKM. The CDR3 extends over 15 amino acids. The CDR3 nucleotides are TGTGCCAGCAGTTTATATTCCGGCCCAAATGAAAAACTGTTTTTT. Translating it yields CASSLYSGPNEKLFF. Based on the CDR3 plus reference TRBV28 and TRBJ1-4, the full variable domain is DVKVTQSSRYLVKRTGEKVFLECVQDMDHENMFWYRQDPGLGLRLIYFSYDVKMKEKGDIPEGYSVSREKKERFSLILESASTNQTSMYLCASSLYSGPNEKLFFGSGTQLSVL.

This clone was seen more than once but under ten times. Within the sample, other DNA sequences also encode this same CDR3. CDR3 protein: CASSKELDTGELFF. The CDR3 coding sequence is TGTGCCAGCAGTAAGGAACTAGACACCGGGGAGCTGTTTTTT. V is TRBV7-9 and J is TRBJ2-2; possible D gene TRBD2, 5 bases. This CDR3 is 14 amino acids long. Trimming left V 6 bases short and J 3 bases short, with 11 bases between. The germline V gene encodes CDR1 SEHNR and CDR2 FQNEAQ (reference sequence). The full variable domain, its missing parts supplied by reference TRBV7-9 and TRBJ2-2, is DTGVSQNPRHKITKRGQNVTFRCDPISEHNRLYWYRQTLGQGPEFLTYFQNEAQLEKSRLLSDRFSAERPKGSFSTLEIQRTEQGDSAMYLCASSKELDTGELFFGEGSRLTVL.

This rearrangement joins TRBV7-2 to TRBJ2-1; 10 bases agree with TRBD2. Germline CDR1 and CDR2: SGHTA and FQGNSA. The CDR3 runs 19 residues. The J segment lost 1 base and the V segment lost 6 bases, leaving 15 bases of the junction unmatched. DNA of the CDR3: TGTGCCAGCAGTGAGCCGGGACTAGCGTCAGGGCGGTCCTACAATGAGCAGTTCTTC. Encoded protein: CASSEPGLASGRSYNEQFF.

The chain recombines TRBV27 with TRBJ1-2; D unresolved. Deletions cut 5 bases from V and 6 bases from J, with 7 bases between. CDR1 and CDR2 (germline): MNHEY, SMNVEV (reference sequence). The CDR3 extends over 11 amino acids. CDR3: CASSEYNGYTF. The CDR3 DNA is TGTGCCAGCAGTGAATATAATGGCTACACCTTC.

In this sample, this clone turned up a few times. The chain employs TRBV15 and TRBJ2-1; 7 bases fit TRBD1. J lost 8 bases, V lost 7 bases, and 17 bases had no gene match. The CDR3 length is 16 residues. Germline V gives CDR1 LNHNV, CDR2 YYDKDF (reference sequence). The CDR3 reads CATTPGQTSRSDEQFF. Here the CDR3 DNA reads TGTGCCACCACTCCGGGACAGACCTCCCGTAGCGATGAGCAGTTCTTC. Filled out from reference TRBV15 and TRBJ2-1, the complete variable domain reads DAMVIQNPRYQVTQFGKPVTLSCSQTLNHNVMYWYQQKSSQAPKLLFHYYDKDFNNEADTPDNFQSRRPNTSFCFLDIRSPGLGDTAMYLCATTPGQTSRSDEQFFGPGTRLTVL.

This clone was seen many times. J is TRBJ2-1 and V is TRBV7-2; the D gene is possibly TRBD2 (5 bases). Trimming stripped 4 bases from V and 10 bases from J, with 11 bases between. The germline V gene encodes CDR1 SGHTA and CDR2 FQGNSA. The CDR3 covers 12 residues. DNA for the CDR3: TGTGCCAGCAGCTCACATGGACTGGAGCAGTTCTTC. This gives the protein CASSSHGLEQFF.

In this sample, this clone turned up a few times. The V and J genes are TRBV25-1 and TRBJ2-4; D gene unclear. Germline V lookup: CDR1 MGHDK, CDR2 SYGVNS. This CDR3 is 14 amino acids long. Trimming cost V 1 base and J 5 bases, with 9 bases left between them. As DNA, the CDR3 is TGTGCCAGCAGTGAATTAGACCATCAAAACATTCAGTACTTC. Amino acid sequence: CASSELDHQNIQYF.

The rearrangement links TRBV6-8 to TRBJ1-1; no clear D gene. The CDR3 covers 13 residues. Trimming stripped 2 bases from V and 11 bases from J, with 15 bases between. Per germline, CDR1 MNHGY and CDR2 SAAAGT. The CDR3 coding sequence is TGTGCCAGCAGTTACCCGGACTCCTGCCCGGCTTTCTTT. Residues: CASSYPDSCPAFF.

This chain connects TRBV4-1 to TRBJ2-1; D uncertain. V was clipped by 0 bases and J by 0 bases, with 15 bases between them. Germline values: CDR1 MGHRA, CDR2 YSYEKL. The CDR3 spans 18 residues. The CDR3 loop reads CASSQERASSSSYNEQFF. The CDR3 region has the DNA TGCGCCAGCAGCCAAGAAAGGGCCAGCTCGAGCTCCTACAATGAGCAGTTCTTC.

This clone occurred a few times. The chain joins TRBV28 to TRBJ2-7; 8 bases match TRBD1. V lost 6 bases and J lost 5; bases outside the gene matches: 9. The CDR3 has 14 residues. CDR1 and CDR2 (germline): MDHEN, SYDVKM. The CDR3 DNA sequence: TGTGCCAGCAGACCAGGGGGCGCGACGGACGAGCAGTACTTC. This sequence encodes CASRPGGATDEQYF.

There are many counts of this clone. The gene calls are TRBV14 and TRBJ2-1; the D gene is possibly TRBD1 (6 bases). Germline V CDR1 and CDR2: SGHDN, FVKESK. The germline V and J ends were trimmed by 3 bases and 2 bases, with 8 bases remaining between them. This CDR3 region has 14 residues. The CDR3 is CASSQGATYNEQFF. CDR3 DNA sequence: TGTGCCAGCAGCCAGGGGGCGACCTACAATGAGCAGTTCTTC.

The V call is TRBV6-6, the J call TRBJ2-7; 7 nucleotides agree with TRBD2. Trimming removed 6 bases from V and 3 bases from J; junction bases left unmatched: 8. Germline V gene data show CDR1 as MNHNY and CDR2 as SVGAGI (reference sequence). CDR3 size: 14 residues. The CDR3 DNA is TGTGCCAGCAGCAACGGGGGACTAAACTACGAGCAGTACTTC. This sequence encodes CASSNGGLNYEQYF.

This clone has at least ten counts. The chain employs TRBV19 and TRBJ1-2; a possible D gene is TRBD1 (5 bases). The CDR3 runs 10 residues. CDR1 and CDR2 from the germline V gene are LNHDA and SQIVND (reference sequence). With 9 bases removed from V and 10 bases from J, the gap between germline ends came to 12 bases. CDR3 residues: CASQDIYYTF. In DNA form, the CDR3 reads TGTGCCAGCCAGGACATTTACTACACCTTC.

This clone appeared a few times. This chain uses TRBV9 with TRBJ2-3, with 7 positions matching TRBD2. The CDR3 is made up of 14 amino acids. V was clipped by 5 bases and J by 1 base; unmatched bases: 4. Germline-derived CDR1 and CDR2 are SGDLS and YYNGEE. The CDR3 sequence: CASSITSGTDTQYF. CDR3 DNA: TGTGCCAGCAGTATCACTAGCGGCACAGATACGCAGTATTTT.